This T cell receptor (beta chain) emerged from a study of blood T cell repertoires in COVID-19. In the study overall: From T cells, B-cell-depleted T cells, or PBMCs came the material, which was cDNA or gDNA.

Enrollees, about 18 to 90 years old, lived in 20 to 25 US areas. The germline CDR1 and CDR2 sequences are MDHEN and SYDVKM. This CDR3 is 14 amino acids long. V dropped 6 bases and J dropped 3; count of bases not matched to a gene: 3. Sequenced by immunoSEQ multiplex PCR; TCRdb stores in-frame clones only, minus some. The repertoire consists of about 440,000 clones, with about 92% occurring once and the leading ten covering about 0.6%. The chain has TRBV28 and TRBJ1-3; 9 bases agree with TRBD1. This TCR was sampled from a man in his late teens or twenties who had recovered from COVID-19. Sequencing used PBMCs or T cells enriched from blood (not recorded which). The CDR3 sequence is CASSPDRGGNTIYF. DNA for the CDR3: TGTGCCAGCAGCCCGGACAGGGGTGGAAACACCATATATTTT. Looking up the rest from reference TRBV28 and TRBJ1-3 gives the full variable domain: DVKVTQSSRYLVKRTGEKVFLECVQDMDHENMFWYRQDPGLGLRLIYFSYDVKMKEKGDIPEGYSVSREKKERFSLILESASTNQTSMYLCASSPDRGGNTIYFGEGSWLTVV.